Each of the 32 T cell receptor beta chains below was sequenced from the same sample in a study of blood T cells in healthy people across ages. Combining a sample-barcoded 5' primer with a J-beta primer mix, a second PCR ran for about 7 to 11 cycles. MiXCR was run by TCRdb on the 5' RACE reads, yielding one entry per CDR3 protein. The sample shows about 810,000 distinct CDR3 sequences, under 40% of them seen only once. The sequencing sample was made of blood. Receptor source: a man in his late teens or twenties in good health.

This clonotype turned up a few times. This rearrangement joins TRBV24-1 to TRBJ2-3; 9 bases fit TRBD1. Trimming at V came to 4 bases and at J to 6 bases, leaving 10 bases not matched to a gene. Germline V gives CDR1 KGHDR, CDR2 SFDVKD. This CDR3 spans 16 amino acids. CDR3 DNA sequence: TGTGCCACCAGTGACCCCGGGACAGGGACCCCCGATACGCAGTATTTT. Its protein product is CATSDPGTGTPDTQYF.

For this clonotype: Given a much more abundant clone one base away, this may be a read error. CDR3 amino acids: CASSQGADSSYEQYF. The CDR3 DNA follows: TGCGCCAGCAGCCAGGGGGCAGACTCTTCCTACGAGCAGTACTTC. The chain is built from TRBV4-3 and TRBJ2-7, with a tentative D call TRBD1 (6 bases). The V gene's germline CDR1 is LGHNA and CDR2 YSLEER. This CDR3 region has 15 residues. V gave up 3 bases and J gave up 1 base, with 13 bases separating them.

Points on this clonotype: One base away lies a much larger clone, so this may be a sequencing read error. This chain uses TRBV5-1 with TRBJ2-3; 9 positions agree with TRBD2. The CDR3 contains 15 residues. In germline, CDR1 is SGHRS, CDR2 YFSETQ. The CDR3: CASSRAGTSTDRQYF. CDR3 sequence (DNA): TGCGCCAGCAGCAGGGCAGGGACTAGCACAGATAGGCAGTATTTT.

This clonotype appeared a few times. This chain uses TRBV12-3 or TRBV12-4 with TRBJ2-5; D ambiguous. The CDR3 has 12 amino acids. Trimming stripped 8 bases from V and 7 bases from J, with 14 bases between. This chain's CDR3 is CASGTERGTQYF. CDR3 DNA sequence: TGTGCCAGCGGAACCGAAAGAGGGACCCAGTACTTC.

As to this clonotype: It may be a read error: a sequence one base away is much more abundant. This chain connects TRBV5-1 to TRBJ2-3; 8 nucleotides align to TRBD1. Germline CDR1 is SGHRS and CDR2 is YFSETQ. CDR3 length: 15 amino acids. With V trimmed by 4 bases and J by 10 bases, 14 bases remained unmatched. The CDR3 protein is CASSLRGQGMASQYF. The CDR3 DNA sequence: TGCGCCAGCAGCCTCCGAGGACAGGGCATGGCGTCGCAGTATTTT.

This clonotype occurred a few times. The chain has TRBV7-9 and TRBJ1-5; weak D call: TRBD1 (5 bases). V gave up 1 base and J gave up 9 bases, with 7 bases separating them. The CDR3 covers 12 residues. CDR1 and CDR2 (germline): SEHNR, FQNEAQ (reference sequence). As DNA, the CDR3 is TGTGCCAGCAGCTTAGGGGGGAGGCCCCAGCATTTT. As protein: CASSLGGRPQHF.

The sample holds a few counts of this clonotype. The chain recombines TRBV12-3 or TRBV12-4 with TRBJ1-2; perhaps TRBD1 as D (5 bases). The CDR3 sequence is 15 residues long. Trimming cost V 6 bases and J 3 bases, with 17 bases left between them. The CDR3 DNA sequence: TGTGCCAGCAGGATTAACGGACGGGACGACTATGGCTACACCTTC. Amino acids: CASRINGRDDYGYTF.

In this sample, this clonotype turned up a few times. V gene TRBV7-2 combines with J gene TRBJ2-3; 11 positions agree with TRBD2. Trimming removed 1 base from V and 7 bases from J; junction bases left unmatched: 7. CDR1 SGHTA and CDR2 FQGNSA come from the germline V gene. The length of the CDR3 is 16 residues. The CDR3 here is CASSLVGLAGGNTQYF. The CDR3, as DNA: TGTGCCAGCAGCTTAGTTGGCCTAGCGGGGGGTAATACGCAGTATTTT.

The sample holds a few counts of this clonotype. This chain joins TRBV20-1 and TRBJ1-4; the D gene is possibly TRBD1 (5 bases). There are 14 residues in the CDR3. Germline V gene lookup returns CDR1 DFQATT and CDR2 SNEGSKA (reference sequence). V was pared by 0 bases and J by 3 bases, with 8 bases between. CDR3 in amino acids: CSARDWGANEKLFF. CDR3 DNA sequence: TGCAGTGCTAGAGATTGGGGGGCTAATGAAAAACTGTTTTTT.

This clonotype has just a few counts. V and J are TRBV18 and TRBJ2-3, with D perhaps TRBD1 (6 bases). Germline lookup yields CDR1 KGHSH and CDR2 LQKENI. CDR3 length: 15 residues. Trimming shortened V by 0 bases and J by 5 bases, and 12 bases separated the two germline ends. The DNA for the CDR3 is TGTGCCAGCTCACCACCCAGGGGTTCTCTAGATACGCAGTATTTT. Residues: CASSPPRGSLDTQYF. The full variable domain, rest sourced from reference TRBV18 and TRBJ2-3, is NAGVMQNPRHLVRRRGQEARLRCSPMKGHSHVYWYRQLPEEGLKFMVYLQKENIIDESGMPKERFSAEFPKEGPSILRIQQVVRGDSAAYFCASSPPRGSLDTQYFGPGTRLTVL.

This clonotype appeared a few times. This chain links TRBV2 with TRBJ2-3; 9 positions agree with TRBD2. With 6 bases clipped from V and 1 base from J, the junction kept 2 bases outside the gene matches. This CDR3 is built from 14 residues. Germline V lookup: CDR1 SNHLY, CDR2 FYNNEI. CDR3 sequence reads: CASRASGGTDTQYF. In nucleotides, the CDR3 is TGTGCCAGCAGAGCTAGCGGGGGCACAGATACGCAGTATTTT.

In its sample, this clonotype was seen many times. The chain recombines TRBV20-1 with TRBJ2-1; 9 bases are shared with TRBD2. Germline V gene data show CDR1 as DFQATT and CDR2 as SNEGSKA (reference sequence). This CDR3 is 11 amino acids long. The ends lost 7 bases at V and 7 bases at J; junction bases unmatched: 2. The chain's CDR3 is CSGTSDNEQFF. The CDR3 DNA sequence: TGCAGTGGGACTAGCGATAATGAGCAGTTCTTC.

This clonotype was recorded only once. This sequence joins TRBV4-1 and TRBJ1-1; D is unclear. Germline V gene data show CDR1 as MGHRA and CDR2 as YSYEKL. V was clipped by 1 base and J by 3 bases, with 9 bases between them. The CDR3 is made up of 14 amino acids. The chain's CDR3 is CASSQVRLDTEAFF. CDR3 bases: TGCGCCAGCAGCCAAGTACGATTAGACACTGAAGCTTTCTTT.

Concerning this clonotype: A read error is possible here, since a much larger clone lies one base away. As DNA, the CDR3 is TGTGCCAGCGCGGCCCCGGGGATCAATGAGCAGTACTTC. Translated, it gives CASAAPGINEQYF. The rearrangement uses TRBV6-5 and TRBJ2-4; a weak D match, TRBD2 (5 bases). Germline V gene lookup returns CDR1 MNHEY and CDR2 SVGAGI. The CDR3 spans 13 residues. V lost 8 bases and J lost 13, with 21 bases in between.

This clonotype was observed a few times. V is TRBV12-3 or TRBV12-4 and J is TRBJ2-1; D possibly corresponds to TRBD1 (6 bases). V was pared by 6 bases and J by 3 bases, with 15 bases between. This CDR3 is 15 amino acids long. Here the CDR3 reads CASRIDRFNYNEQFF. The CDR3 nucleotides read TGTGCCAGCAGGATTGACAGGTTTAACTACAATGAGCAGTTCTTC.

Comment on this clonotype: A much larger clone is a single base away; this may be a read error. The rearrangement joins TRBV12-3 or TRBV12-4 to TRBJ1-2; the match to TRBD1 covers 7 bases. The CDR3 contains 15 residues. CDR3 residues: CASSPGTAHNHGYTF. As DNA, the CDR3 is TGTGCCAGCAGCCCCGGGACAGCCCATAACCATGGCTACACCTTC.

V usage is TRBV20-1 and J usage is TRBJ1-2, with D possibly TRBD1 on 5 matching bases. Germline CDR1 DFQATT, CDR2 SNEGSKA (reference sequence). Trimming took 6 bases from V and 7 from J, leaving 12 bases between them. The CDR3 contains 11 residues. The CDR3 nucleotides are TGCAGTGCAACCAGGGTTTCTGGCTACACCTTC. Amino acids: CSATRVSGYTF.

Note on this clonotype: This may be a read error, as it is one base from a much larger clone. This sequence joins TRBV20-1 and TRBJ2-7, with unresolved D. Germline V gene sequence: CDR1 DFQATT, CDR2 SNEGSKA (reference sequence). The CDR3 is 12 amino acids. Trimming removed 0 bases at V and 10 bases at J, with 13 bases between. CDR3 sequence (DNA): TGCAGTGCTAGAGAGTTGGGTCCCATCCAGTACTTC. As protein: CSARELGPIQYF.

This chain connects TRBV5-1 to TRBJ2-6, with TRBD2 as a possible D gene (5 bases). The CDR3 loop spans 17 amino acids. Trimming stripped 3 bases from V and 2 bases from J, with 15 bases between. CDR1 and CDR2 from the germline V gene are SGHRS and YFSETQ. As DNA, the CDR3 is TGCGCCAGCAGCTCCCGGACTGTTTCGACTGGGGCCAACGTCCTGACTTTC. Translating it yields CASSSRTVSTGANVLTF.

Ten or more counts support this clonotype. The chain has TRBV20-1 and TRBJ1-2; TRBD1 might be the D (5 bases). The germline V and J ends were trimmed by 7 bases and 0 bases, with 15 bases remaining between them. The CDR3 consists of 14 residues. Germline-derived CDR1 and CDR2 are DFQATT and SNEGSKA (reference sequence). Here the CDR3 DNA reads TGCAGTGGTCCGCAGGGTTCCACTAACTATGGCTACACCTTC. It yields the protein CSGPQGSTNYGYTF.

The DNA for the CDR3 is TGTGCCAGCAGCCGACAGGATGAAGCTTTCTTT. Its translation is CASSRQDEAFF. The chain employs TRBV7-9 and TRBJ1-1; possibly TRBD1 for D (6 bases). Germline V lookup: CDR1 SEHNR, CDR2 FQNEAQ (reference sequence). This CDR3 has 11 residues. The V end was cut by 5 bases, the J end by 7 bases, with 8 bases between.

On this clonotype itself: At one boundary the junction diverges from the germline segment, which might be a read error. The chain joins TRBV9 to TRBJ2-7; D perhaps matches TRBD1 (8 bases). The CDR3 covers 15 residues. From germline, CDR1 is SGDLS and CDR2 YYNGEE. The CDR3 is CVSSVGGTGSYEQYF. The CDR3 DNA follows: TGTGTCAGCAGTGTGGGGGGGACAGGCTCCTACGAGCAGTACTTC.

The chain uses TRBV12-3 or TRBV12-4 and TRBJ2-7; possible D gene TRBD2, 7 bases. The length of the CDR3 is 16 residues. V was clipped by 3 bases and J by 0 bases, with 15 bases between them. CDR3 sequence: CASSLASGGLSYEQYF. The DNA for the CDR3 is TGTGCCAGCAGTTTGGCGTCCGGGGGGCTCTCCTACGAGCAGTACTTC.

This clonotype is a singleton in its sample. The DNA of the CDR3 is TGCGCCAGCAGCTTGGGTGACCTGCGGGAGCAGTACTTC. The encoded protein is CASSLGDLREQYF. V is TRBV5-1 and J is TRBJ2-7; D gene unclear. The germline gives CDR1 SGHRS, CDR2 YFSETQ. This CDR3 spans 13 amino acids. Trimming pared 0 bases from V and 7 bases from J, leaving 11 bases between.

This clonotype was detected a few times. CDR3 sequence (DNA): TGCGCCAGCAGCCAAGAAGAGGAGGGTGAGCAGTACTTC. The encoded protein is CASSQEEEGEQYF. The V and J genes are TRBV4-1 and TRBJ2-5; tentative D call: TRBD2 (6 bases). CDR3 size: 13 residues. Germline V CDR1 and CDR2: MGHRA, YSYEKL. The germline V and J ends were trimmed by 0 bases and 11 bases, with 13 bases remaining between them.

The CDR3 coding sequence is TGTGCCAGCAGCTTAGCGCCAGGGGTAGATGGCTACACCTTC. Protein: CASSLAPGVDGYTF. V is TRBV7-9 and J is TRBJ1-2; D possibly corresponds to TRBD1 (6 bases). This CDR3 has 14 residues. The V and J ends lost 0 bases and 6 bases respectively, with 11 bases between them. Per germline, CDR1 SEHNR and CDR2 FQNEAQ (reference sequence).

CDR3 in amino acids: CASSLGGYRGTVTEAFF. The CDR3 bases are TGTGCCAGCAGTCTAGGGGGCTACAGGGGGACGGTCACTGAAGCTTTCTTT. V is TRBV12-3 or TRBV12-4 and J is TRBJ1-1, with 8 bases lining up with TRBD1. This CDR3 is 17 amino acids long. Trimming took 5 bases from V and 4 from J; bases not matched to a gene: 15.

V gene TRBV29-1 combines with J gene TRBJ2-5, with D possibly being TRBD2 (6 bases). CDR3 length: 13 residues. V lost 3 bases and J lost 5, with 13 bases in between. Germline V gives CDR1 SQVTM, CDR2 ANQGSEA. CDR3 sequence: CSVDKDAGETQYF. The CDR3 DNA reads TGCAGCGTTGATAAAGACGCGGGGGAGACCCAGTACTTC. Based on the CDR3 plus reference TRBV29-1 and TRBJ2-5, the full variable domain is SAVISQKPSRDICQRGTSLTIQCQVDSQVTMMFWYRQQPGQSLTLIATANQGSEATYESGFVIDKFPISRPNLTFSTLTVSNMSPEDSSIYLCSVDKDAGETQYFGPGTRLLVL.

The table lists this clonotype with a few counts. The chain couples TRBV20-1 to TRBJ1-2; weak D call: TRBD1 (6 bases). Looked up from germline, CDR1 is DFQATT and CDR2 is SNEGSKA (reference sequence). This CDR3 is built from 15 residues. The ends were cut back, 3 bases at V and 4 bases at J, with 18 bases in the middle. CDR3 region: CSASSHQGTFYGYTF. CDR3 in DNA: TGCAGTGCTAGCTCTCACCAGGGGACTTTCTATGGCTACACCTTC.

DNA for the CDR3: TGCGCCAGCAGCTTTAGTGGGGATAGCAATCAGCCCCAGCATTTT. This codes for CASSFSGDSNQPQHF. V gene TRBV5-1 combines with J gene TRBJ1-5; D is undetermined. Per germline, CDR1 SGHRS and CDR2 YFSETQ. This CDR3 is built from 15 residues. V lost 2 bases and J lost 0, with 9 bases in between.

This clonotype was seen a few times. The chain is built from TRBV20-1 and TRBJ2-1; D might be TRBD1 (6 bases). Germline V gives CDR1 DFQATT, CDR2 SNEGSKA (reference sequence). V was pared by 6 bases and J by 0 bases, with 12 bases between. The CDR3 runs 14 residues. The CDR3 nucleotides read TGCAGTGCCGCAGGGGTAAGCTCCTACAATGAGCAGTTCTTC. This codes for CSAAGVSSYNEQFF.

This clonotype was seen only a few times. V usage is TRBV4-2 and J usage is TRBJ2-7; 7 positions match TRBD1. Germline V CDR1 and CDR2: LGHNA, YNFKEQ. The CDR3 loop spans 14 amino acids. V lost 3 bases to trimming and J lost 1 base; unmatched junction nucleotides: 3. The CDR3 reads CASSHQTGSYEQYF. Written as DNA, the CDR3 is TGTGCCAGCAGCCACCAGACAGGGTCCTACGAGCAGTACTTC.